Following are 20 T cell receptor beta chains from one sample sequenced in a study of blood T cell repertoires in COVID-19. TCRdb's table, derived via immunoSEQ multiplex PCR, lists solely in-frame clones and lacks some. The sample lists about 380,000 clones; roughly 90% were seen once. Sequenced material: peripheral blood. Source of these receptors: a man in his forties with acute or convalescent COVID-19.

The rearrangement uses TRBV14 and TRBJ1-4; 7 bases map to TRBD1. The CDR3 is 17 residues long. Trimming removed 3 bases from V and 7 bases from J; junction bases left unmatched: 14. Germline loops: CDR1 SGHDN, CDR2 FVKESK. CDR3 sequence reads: CASSHYRQGGLGEKLFF. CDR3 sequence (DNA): TGTGCCAGCAGCCACTATAGACAGGGTGGATTGGGTGAAAAACTGTTTTTT.

The DNA of the CDR3 is TGTGCCAGCAGCGCGACAGGGGCCACAGATACGCAGTATTTT. It is translated as CASSATGATDTQYF. V and J are TRBV7-3 and TRBJ2-3; 8 bases map to TRBD1. Germline V gene lookup returns CDR1 SGHTA and CDR2 FQGTGA. The length of the CDR3 is 14 residues. Germline trimming cut 5 bases from V and 2 bases from J; bases unmatched to any gene: 3.

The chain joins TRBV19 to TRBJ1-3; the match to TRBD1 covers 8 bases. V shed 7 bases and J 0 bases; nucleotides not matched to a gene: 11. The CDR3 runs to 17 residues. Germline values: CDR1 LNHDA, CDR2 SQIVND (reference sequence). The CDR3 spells CASNHTGGPSSGNTIYF. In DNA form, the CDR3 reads TGTGCCAGTAACCACACAGGGGGACCAAGCTCTGGAAACACCATATATTTT.

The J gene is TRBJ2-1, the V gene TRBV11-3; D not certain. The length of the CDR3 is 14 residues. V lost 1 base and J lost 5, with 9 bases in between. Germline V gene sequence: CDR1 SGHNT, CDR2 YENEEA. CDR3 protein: CASSLGSRNNEQFF. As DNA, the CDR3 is TGTGCCAGCAGCTTAGGGAGTAGGAACAATGAGCAGTTCTTC.

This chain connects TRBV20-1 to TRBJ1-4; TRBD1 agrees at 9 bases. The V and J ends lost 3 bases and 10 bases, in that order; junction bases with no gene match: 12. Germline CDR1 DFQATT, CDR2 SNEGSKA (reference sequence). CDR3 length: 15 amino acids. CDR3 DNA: TGCAGTGCTAGTGATATTGACAGGGGGTTTGGAAAACTGTTTTTT. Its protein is CSASDIDRGFGKLFF.

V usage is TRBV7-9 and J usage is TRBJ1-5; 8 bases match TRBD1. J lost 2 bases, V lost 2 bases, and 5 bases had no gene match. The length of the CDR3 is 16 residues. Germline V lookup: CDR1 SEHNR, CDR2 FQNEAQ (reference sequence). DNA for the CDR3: TGTGCCAGCAGCTTATTTCAGGGGGCAGGCAATCAGCCCCAGCATTTT. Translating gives CASSLFQGAGNQPQHF.

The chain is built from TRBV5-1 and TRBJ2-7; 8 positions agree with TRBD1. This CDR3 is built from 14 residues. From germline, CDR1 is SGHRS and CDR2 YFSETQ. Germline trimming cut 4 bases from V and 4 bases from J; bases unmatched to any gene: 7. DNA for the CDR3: TGCGCCAGCAGCGCCGGGACAGGCCCATACGAGCAGTACTTC. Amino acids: CASSAGTGPYEQYF.

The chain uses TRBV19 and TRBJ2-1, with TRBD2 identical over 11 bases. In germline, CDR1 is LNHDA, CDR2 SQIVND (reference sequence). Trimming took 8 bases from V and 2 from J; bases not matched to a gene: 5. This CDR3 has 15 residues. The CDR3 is CASGSGRETYNEQFF. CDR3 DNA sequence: TGTGCCAGTGGTAGCGGGAGGGAAACCTACAATGAGCAGTTCTTC.

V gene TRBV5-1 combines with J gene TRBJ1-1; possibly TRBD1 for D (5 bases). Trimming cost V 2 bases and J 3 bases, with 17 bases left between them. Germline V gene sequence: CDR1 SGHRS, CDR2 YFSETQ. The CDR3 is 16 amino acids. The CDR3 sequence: CASSLTTGSGDTEAFF. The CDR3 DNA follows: TGCGCCAGCAGCTTAACAACAGGATCCGGTGACACTGAAGCTTTCTTT.

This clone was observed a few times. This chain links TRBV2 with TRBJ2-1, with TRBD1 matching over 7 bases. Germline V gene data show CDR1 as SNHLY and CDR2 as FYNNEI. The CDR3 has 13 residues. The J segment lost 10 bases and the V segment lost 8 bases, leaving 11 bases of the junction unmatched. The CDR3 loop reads CASSFDRVSEQFF. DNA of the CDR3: TGTGCCAGCTCCTTCGACAGGGTGAGCGAGCAGTTCTTC. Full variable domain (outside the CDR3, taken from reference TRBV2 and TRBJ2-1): EPEVTQTPSHQVTQMGQEVILRCVPISNHLYFYWYRQILGQKVEFLVSFYNNEISEKSEIFDDQFSVERPDGSNFTLKIRSTKLEDSAMYFCASSFDRVSEQFFGPGTRLTVL.

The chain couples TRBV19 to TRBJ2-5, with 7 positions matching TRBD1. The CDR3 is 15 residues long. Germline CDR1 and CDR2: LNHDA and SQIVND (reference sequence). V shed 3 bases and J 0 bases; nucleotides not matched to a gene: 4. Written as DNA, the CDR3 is TGTGCCAGTAGTATGGAGACAGGGTACCAAGAGACCCAGTACTTC. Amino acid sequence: CASSMETGYQETQYF.

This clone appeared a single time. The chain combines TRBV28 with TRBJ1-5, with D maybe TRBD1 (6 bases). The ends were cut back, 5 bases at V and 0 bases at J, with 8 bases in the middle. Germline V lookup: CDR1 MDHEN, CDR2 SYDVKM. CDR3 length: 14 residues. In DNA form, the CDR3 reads TGTGCCAGCAGTACAGGGAATAGCAATCAGCCCCAGCATTTT. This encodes CASSTGNSNQPQHF.

The CDR3 DNA reads TGTGCCAGCAGTTTGGGGCAACTTAATGAAAAACTGTTTTTT. Its protein is CASSLGQLNEKLFF. The V and J genes are TRBV28 and TRBJ1-4; D perhaps matches TRBD1 (5 bases). V dropped 3 bases and J dropped 4 bases, with 9 bases sitting between them. The CDR3 has 14 amino acids. Germline CDR1 reads MDHEN; CDR2 reads SYDVKM.

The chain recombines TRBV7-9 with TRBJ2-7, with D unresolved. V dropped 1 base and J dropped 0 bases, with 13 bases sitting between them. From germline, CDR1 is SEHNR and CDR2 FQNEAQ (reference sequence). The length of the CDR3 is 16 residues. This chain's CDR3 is CASSLVPRGSSYEQYF. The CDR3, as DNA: TGTGCCAGCAGCTTAGTGCCGCGCGGTAGCTCCTACGAGCAGTACTTC. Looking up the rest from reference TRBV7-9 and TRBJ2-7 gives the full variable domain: DTGVSQNPRHKITKRGQNVTFRCDPISEHNRLYWYRQTLGQGPEFLTYFQNEAQLEKSRLLSDRFSAERPKGSFSTLEIQRTEQGDSAMYLCASSLVPRGSSYEQYFGPGTRLTVT.

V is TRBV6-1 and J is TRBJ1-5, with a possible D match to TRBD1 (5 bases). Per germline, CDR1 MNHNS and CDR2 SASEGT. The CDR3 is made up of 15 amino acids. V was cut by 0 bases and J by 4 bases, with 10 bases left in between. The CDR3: CASSEALTGNQPQHF. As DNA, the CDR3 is TGTGCCAGCAGTGAAGCGCTTACAGGTAATCAGCCCCAGCATTTT.

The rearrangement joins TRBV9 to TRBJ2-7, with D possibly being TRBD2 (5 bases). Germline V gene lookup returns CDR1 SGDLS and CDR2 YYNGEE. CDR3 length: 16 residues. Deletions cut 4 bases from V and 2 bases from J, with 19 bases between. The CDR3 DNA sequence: TGTGCCAGCAGCCCGGAGTCGGGATTACATCCCTACGAGCAGTACTTC. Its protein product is CASSPESGLHPYEQYF.

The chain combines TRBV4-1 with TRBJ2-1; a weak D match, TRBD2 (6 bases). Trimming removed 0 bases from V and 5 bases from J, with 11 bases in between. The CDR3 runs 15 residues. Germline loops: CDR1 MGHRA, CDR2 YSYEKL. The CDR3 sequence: CASSQDRGRNNEQFF. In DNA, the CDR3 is TGCGCCAGCAGCCAAGACCGGGGGAGGAACAATGAGCAGTTCTTC.

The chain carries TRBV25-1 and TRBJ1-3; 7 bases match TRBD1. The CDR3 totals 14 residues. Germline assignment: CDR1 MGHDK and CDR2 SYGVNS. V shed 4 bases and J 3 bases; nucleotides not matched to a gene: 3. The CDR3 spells CASSGQGRGNTIYF. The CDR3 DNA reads TGTGCCAGCAGTGGACAGGGACGTGGAAACACCATATATTTT.

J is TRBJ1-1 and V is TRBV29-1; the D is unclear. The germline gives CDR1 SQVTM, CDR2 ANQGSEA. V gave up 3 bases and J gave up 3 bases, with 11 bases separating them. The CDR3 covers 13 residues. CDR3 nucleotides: TGCAGCGTTGATAGTACAGTTTACACTGAAGCTTTCTTT. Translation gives CSVDSTVYTEAFF.

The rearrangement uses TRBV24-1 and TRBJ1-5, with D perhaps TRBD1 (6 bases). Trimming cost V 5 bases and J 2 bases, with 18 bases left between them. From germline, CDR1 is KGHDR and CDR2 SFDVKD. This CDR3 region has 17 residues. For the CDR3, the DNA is TGTGCCACCAGTGCCAACAGGGCAGGAAGGCGCAATCAGCCCCAGCATTTT. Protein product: CATSANRAGRRNQPQHF.